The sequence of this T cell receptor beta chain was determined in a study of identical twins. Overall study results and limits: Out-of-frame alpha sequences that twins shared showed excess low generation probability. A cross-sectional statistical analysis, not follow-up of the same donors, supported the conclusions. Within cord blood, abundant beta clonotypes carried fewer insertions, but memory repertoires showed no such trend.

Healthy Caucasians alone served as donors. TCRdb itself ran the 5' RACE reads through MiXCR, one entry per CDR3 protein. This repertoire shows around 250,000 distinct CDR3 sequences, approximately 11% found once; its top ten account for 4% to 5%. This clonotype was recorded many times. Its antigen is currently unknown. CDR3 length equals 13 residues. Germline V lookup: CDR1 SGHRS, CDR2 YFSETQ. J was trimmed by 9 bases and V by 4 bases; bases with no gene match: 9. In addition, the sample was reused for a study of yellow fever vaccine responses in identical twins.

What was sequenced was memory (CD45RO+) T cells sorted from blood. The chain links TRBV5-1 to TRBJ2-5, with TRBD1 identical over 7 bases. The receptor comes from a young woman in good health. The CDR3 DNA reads TGCGCCAGCAGCAACGACAGGGTGGGGCCCCAGTACTTC. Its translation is CASSNDRVGPQYF.